This T cell receptor (beta chain) was profiled in a study of cytomegalovirus exposure and HLA in healthy donors. Regarding donors, all were healthy bone marrow donors. The primer mix had 60 Vbeta and 13 Jbeta primers. TCRdb's copy holds only in-frame clones and misses some; the assay was immunoSEQ multiplex PCR. The data show 130,000 to 150,000 clones, 82% seen once. The source material was PBMCs. The source of this sequence is an older woman in good health and CMV-seropositive.

CDR3 in amino acids: CATEWGSGRAGENEQFF. CDR3 nucleotides: TGTGCCACCGAATGGGGTAGCGGGAGGGCCGGTGAAAATGAGCAGTTCTTC. The V and J genes are TRBV10-3 and TRBJ2-1; TRBD2 agrees at 11 bases. Looked up from germline, CDR1 is ENHRY and CDR2 is SYGVKD. Unmatched junction bases numbered 18, after V lost 10 bases and J lost 7 bases. CDR3 length equals 17 residues.